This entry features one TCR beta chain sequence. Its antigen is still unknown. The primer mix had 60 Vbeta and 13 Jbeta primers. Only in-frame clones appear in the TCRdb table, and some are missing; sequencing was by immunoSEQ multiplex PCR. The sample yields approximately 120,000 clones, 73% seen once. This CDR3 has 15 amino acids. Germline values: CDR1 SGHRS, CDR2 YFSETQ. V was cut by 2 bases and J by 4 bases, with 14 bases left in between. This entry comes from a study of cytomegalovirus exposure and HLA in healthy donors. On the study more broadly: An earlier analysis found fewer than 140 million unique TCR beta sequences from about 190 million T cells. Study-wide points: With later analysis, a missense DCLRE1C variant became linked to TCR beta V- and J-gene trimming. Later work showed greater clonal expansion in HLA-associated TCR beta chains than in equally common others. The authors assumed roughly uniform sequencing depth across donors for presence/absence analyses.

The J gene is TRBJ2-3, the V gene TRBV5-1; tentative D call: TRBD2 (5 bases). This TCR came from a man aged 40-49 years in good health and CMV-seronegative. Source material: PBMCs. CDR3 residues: CASSLTGVKADTQYF. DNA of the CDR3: TGCGCCAGCAGCTTAACCGGGGTTAAGGCAGATACGCAGTATTTT.